Reported below is one TCR beta chain. Its target is unknown. Generated by immunoSEQ multiplex PCR, the TCRdb table keeps only in-frame clones and is missing some. Among under 150,000 clones, about 81% were seen once, and the ten largest hold approximately 1.9%. Time point specified: blood 2 weeks post-SBRT. Treatment reported: 15 Gy SBRT to primary tumor, nephrectomy 4 weeks later. This entry comes from a study of radiation and T cells in renal cell carcinoma. Study outcomes and limitations: Baseline intratumoral clonotype presence is unknown without pretreatment biopsies.

Germline V gives CDR1 SNHLY, CDR2 FYNNEI. The CDR3 consists of 13 residues. V was trimmed by 5 bases and J by 5 bases, leaving 12 bases between them. The TCR sequence derives from a woman in her sixties or seventies with renal cell carcinoma. This specimen was blood, taken from a patient whose treatment included radiotherapy and nephrectomy. The V gene is TRBV2, the J gene TRBJ2-5; D call uncertain. The CDR3 region is CASSHPARETQYF. The CDR3, as DNA: TGTGCCAGCAGTCACCCCGCCCGGGAGACCCAGTACTTC.